This TCR beta chain emerged from a study of identical twins. Study findings and constraints: A partial confounding effect on zero-insertion analyses could come from invariant MAIT and iNKT cells. Compared with models, monozygotic twins showed more out-of-frame TCR alpha sharing. Less excess twin sharing appeared in beta out-of-frame sequences. Insertion counts were lower in abundant cord blood beta clonotypes, a trend that memory repertoires did not show.

Each CDR3 protein is one row after TCRdb ran MiXCR on the 5' RACE reads. The sample lists under 450,000 distinct CDR3 sequences, approximately 18% occurring once. Per germline, CDR1 MNHEY and CDR2 SMNVEV (reference sequence). The CDR3 contains 15 residues. V was pared by 5 bases and J by 2 bases, with 13 bases between. As for this clonotype: Its antigen is not identified.

The chain couples TRBV27 to TRBJ1-5, with D tentatively TRBD1 (6 bases). The receptor was derived from a man aged 50-59 years in good health. Material: naive T cells sorted from blood. CDR3 coding DNA: TGTGCCAGCAGTATTACAGGGTGGGGCAATCAGCCCCAGCATTTT. This codes for CASSITGWGNQPQHF.